The 26 T cell receptor beta chains below come from one sample, sequenced in a study of human T cells and chemical hapten exposure. Indicated time point: pre-sensitization, week 0. This sample's treatment: therapeutic diphenylcyclopropenone sensitization with weekly scalp DPC. TCRdb used MiXCR to reprocess the RACE reads, holding one entry per CDR3 protein. The sample yields under 90,000 distinct CDR3 sequences, 9.6% seen once. The starting material was whole blood, obtained in connection with sensitization to the hapten diphenylcyclopropenone (DPC). These receptors were obtained from a middle-aged woman with alopecia areata. Some clones in this sample may be carry-over from other donors' samples.

The table lists this clonotype with many counts. The V and J genes are TRBV7-2 and TRBJ1-1; D not resolved. The germline gives CDR1 SGHTA, CDR2 FQGNSA. The CDR3 length is 16 residues. The V gene lost 2 bases and the J gene lost 1 base, with 14 bases spanning the gap. CDR3: CASSLSFTAQNTEAFF. CDR3 nucleotide sequence: TGTGCCAGCAGCTTATCATTTACAGCGCAGAACACTGAAGCTTTCTTT.

The chain combines TRBV12-3 or TRBV12-4 with TRBJ2-3; D remains unclear. V was clipped by 7 bases and J by 1 base, with 9 bases between them. There are 13 residues in the CDR3. The CDR3 nucleotides read TGTGCCAGCACCCCGGACGGCACAGATACGCAGTATTTT. Translating gives CASTPDGTDTQYF.

Many counts were recorded for this clonotype. The V and J genes are TRBV4-2 and TRBJ1-2, with D possibly matching TRBD1 (5 bases). CDR3 length: 17 residues. Germline assignment: CDR1 LGHNA and CDR2 YNFKEQ. Deletions cut 0 bases from V and 2 bases from J, with 16 bases between. CDR3 sequence: CASSQENSGTVNYGYTF. CDR3 DNA sequence: TGTGCCAGCAGCCAAGAGAACTCCGGGACGGTAAACTATGGCTACACCTTC.

This clonotype was observed at least ten times. The chain couples TRBV7-2 to TRBJ2-7; the D gene is possibly TRBD2 (5 bases). The CDR3 is 12 residues long. Deletions cut 2 bases from V and 5 bases from J, with 7 bases between. Germline V gives CDR1 SGHTA, CDR2 FQGNSA. The CDR3 nucleotides read TGTGCCAGCAGCTTATACGGGGACGAGCAGTACTTC. It yields the protein CASSLYGDEQYF.

This clonotype was observed a few times. The chain couples TRBV7-3 to TRBJ2-3; 8 nucleotides align to TRBD2. Germline V lookup: CDR1 SGHTA, CDR2 FQGTGA. Losses at the gene ends were 5 bases for V and 6 bases for J; bases not matched to a gene: 7. The CDR3 runs 14 residues. The CDR3 sequence is CASSRLAPPDTQYF. In DNA form, the CDR3 reads TGTGCCAGCAGCCGACTAGCGCCACCGGATACGCAGTATTTT.

This clonotype was seen repeatedly, ten times or more. This chain joins TRBV12-3 or TRBV12-4 and TRBJ1-1; 9 nucleotides align to TRBD1. The CDR3 spans 15 residues. The V segment lost 4 bases and the J segment 6 bases; nucleotides outside the gene matches: 9. CDR3 bases: TGTGCCAGCAGTTCGCGGACAGGGGTTGTCGCTGAAGCTTTCTTT. Amino acid sequence: CASSSRTGVVAEAFF.

This clonotype was counted a few times. This CDR3 is CASSLGEGELFF. The CDR3 DNA sequence: TGTGCCAGCAGTTTAGGGGAGGGGGAGCTGTTTTTT. V gene TRBV12-3 or TRBV12-4 combines with J gene TRBJ2-2; D may be TRBD2 (5 bases). The V and J ends lost 1 base and 8 bases respectively, with 5 bases between them. The CDR3 length is 12 residues.

This clonotype occurred a few times. The rearrangement uses TRBV7-9 and TRBJ2-2, with D uncertain. V was pared by 4 bases and J by 6 bases, with 0 bases between. Germline V gene data show CDR1 as SEHNR and CDR2 as FQNEAQ (reference sequence). The CDR3 has 10 residues. This chain's CDR3 is CASSSGELFF. In DNA form, the CDR3 reads TGTGCCAGCAGCTCCGGGGAGCTGTTTTTT.

Ten or more counts support this clonotype. The chain couples TRBV6-5 to TRBJ2-2; 7 nucleotides line up with TRBD1. Germline V gene lookup returns CDR1 MNHEY and CDR2 SVGAGI. CDR3 length: 19 amino acids. The trim removed 6 bases at V and 1 base at J, leaving 17 bases unmatched. CDR3 protein: CASSTRKRGGKKNTGELFF. As DNA, the CDR3 is TGTGCCAGCAGCACACGCAAGAGAGGGGGCAAGAAGAACACCGGGGAGCTGTTTTTT.

This clonotype has ten or more counts. The chain joins TRBV6-2 or TRBV6-3 to TRBJ1-1; D ambiguous. The V gene's germline CDR1 is MNHEY and CDR2 SVGEGT. The CDR3 is 13 amino acids. V dropped 5 bases and J dropped 2 bases, with 9 bases sitting between them. CDR3 loop: CASSPVGNTEAFF. As DNA, the CDR3 is TGTGCCAGCAGTCCAGTGGGTAACACTGAAGCTTTCTTT.

V and J are TRBV6-5 and TRBJ1-2; 9 bases line up with TRBD1. The germline CDR1 and CDR2 sequences are MNHEY and SVGAGI. V shed 4 bases and J 4 bases; nucleotides not matched to a gene: 7. The CDR3 spans 15 residues. This chain's CDR3 is CASSSDRGASYGYTF. The CDR3 region has the DNA TGTGCCAGCAGTTCTGACAGGGGGGCCAGCTATGGCTACACCTTC.

In this sample, this clonotype turned up many times. The CDR3 DNA reads as TGTGCCAGCAGCTTAAGGGATGGCACAGATACGCAGTATTTT. Encoded protein: CASSLRDGTDTQYF. V gene TRBV7-9 combines with J gene TRBJ2-3; D is unresolved. CDR3 length equals 14 residues. CDR1 and CDR2 from the germline V gene are SEHNR and FQNEAQ (reference sequence). V lost 2 bases, J lost 1 base, and 7 bases lay in between.

This clonotype was counted at least ten times. The DNA for the CDR3 is TGTGCCAGCAGCCCTGAATGGGGCGGGGGGGCCAATGAGCAGTTCTTC. Translation: CASSPEWGGGANEQFF. This chain connects TRBV11-2 to TRBJ2-1, with 9 bases fitting TRBD2. This CDR3 comprises 16 residues. Trimming removed 5 bases from V and 6 bases from J; junction bases left unmatched: 11. CDR1 is SGHAT and CDR2 is FQNNGV in the germline V gene.

The J gene is TRBJ1-2, the V gene TRBV12-3 or TRBV12-4, with TRBD1 identical over 7 bases. With V trimmed by 6 bases and J by 0 bases, 7 bases remained unmatched. This CDR3 is 15 amino acids long. The CDR3 DNA is TGTGCCAGCAGCCCGACAGGGATAGCTAACTATGGCTACACCTTC. It translates to CASSPTGIANYGYTF.

The J gene is TRBJ2-3, the V gene TRBV5-1; 8 bases fit TRBD1. The J segment lost 6 bases and the V segment lost 2 bases, leaving 2 bases of the junction unmatched. The CDR3 is made up of 13 amino acids. In germline, CDR1 is SGHRS, CDR2 YFSETQ. CDR3: CASSFQGADTQYF. The CDR3 nucleotides are TGCGCCAGCAGCTTCCAGGGGGCGGATACGCAGTATTTT.

This clonotype was detected a few times. CDR3 nucleotide sequence: TGCGCCAGCAGCCCGACAGGGTCGGGAGAAAAACTGTTTTTT. As protein: CASSPTGSGEKLFF. The chain combines TRBV4-3 with TRBJ1-4; the match to TRBD1 covers 7 bases. The CDR3 sequence is 14 residues long. With 4 bases clipped from V and 8 bases from J, the junction kept 7 bases outside the gene matches. Looked up from germline, CDR1 is LGHNA and CDR2 is YSLEER.

This clonotype came up a few times. The genes are TRBV4-1 and TRBJ2-1; D perhaps matches TRBD1 (6 bases). CDR1 is MGHRA, CDR2 YSYEKL, per germline. V was pared by 6 bases and J by 9 bases, with 18 bases between. The CDR3 is made up of 14 amino acids. This chain's CDR3 is CASSHEREGGEQFF. CDR3 coding DNA: TGCGCCAGCAGTCACGAGAGGGAAGGGGGTGAGCAGTTCTTC.

V is TRBV6-1 and J is TRBJ2-2; the match to TRBD1 covers 7 bases. Germline assignment: CDR1 MNHNS and CDR2 SASEGT. V lost 6 bases, J lost 6 bases, and 1 base stayed unmatched. The CDR3 runs to 12 residues. The chain's CDR3 is CASRTGAGELFF. CDR3 DNA: TGTGCCAGCAGAACAGGGGCCGGGGAGCTGTTTTTT.

V gene TRBV7-2 combines with J gene TRBJ1-5; possibly TRBD1 for D (6 bases). Germline-derived CDR1 and CDR2 are SGHTA and FQGNSA. The CDR3 has 16 amino acids. Deletions cut 5 bases from V and 0 bases from J, with 14 bases between. The CDR3 reads CASSPEGGYSNQPQHF. The CDR3 DNA reads TGTGCCAGCAGCCCAGAGGGGGGGTATAGCAATCAGCCCCAGCATTTT.

This clonotype was observed many times. The chain couples TRBV4-3 to TRBJ1-2; D is uncertain. The CDR3 extends over 14 amino acids. V lost 1 base and J lost 4, with 10 bases in between. Germline-derived CDR1 and CDR2 are LGHNA and YSLEER. CDR3 coding DNA: TGCGCCAGCAGCCAAGGTGTGAGACTCTATGGCTACACCTTC. Its protein product is CASSQGVRLYGYTF.

In this sample, this clonotype turned up a few times. J is TRBJ2-2 and V is TRBV5-1, with D possibly TRBD1 on 6 matching bases. The CDR3 totals 15 residues. Germline CDR1 and CDR2: SGHRS and YFSETQ. The V end lost 2 bases, the J end lost 4 bases, and 12 bases lay between the germline ends. The CDR3 spells CASSLDTGSTGELFF. CDR3 sequence (DNA): TGCGCCAGCAGCTTAGATACAGGGAGCACCGGGGAGCTGTTTTTT.

V gene TRBV20-1 combines with J gene TRBJ2-2; D is unresolved. CDR3 length equals 13 residues. V was clipped by 6 bases and J by 0 bases, with 8 bases between them. Germline values: CDR1 DFQATT, CDR2 SNEGSKA (reference sequence). CDR3 coding DNA: TGCAGTGCCGTCTTCGCGAACACCGGGGAGCTGTTTTTT. Translated: CSAVFANTGELFF.

The gene calls are TRBV12-3 or TRBV12-4 and TRBJ1-1; no definite D call. The CDR3 length is 12 residues. V was cut by 9 bases and J by 4 bases, with 12 bases left in between. The CDR3 DNA reads TGTGCCAGTTGTTGGTCGAGCACTGAAGCTTTCTTT. Its translation is CASCWSSTEAFF.

This clonotype was seen ten or more times. This chain connects TRBV6-2 or TRBV6-3 to TRBJ1-1; TRBD1 matches at 7 bases. V gave up 7 bases and J gave up 1 base; unmatched junction bases: 6. The CDR3 consists of 14 residues. The germline CDR1 and CDR2 sequences are MNHEY and SVGEGT. The CDR3: CASTLTGRNTEAFF. CDR3 DNA sequence: TGTGCCAGCACCCTGACAGGGAGGAACACTGAAGCTTTCTTT.

This sequence joins TRBV5-5 and TRBJ2-7; D is perhaps TRBD2 (7 bases). Germline lookup yields CDR1 SGHKS and CDR2 YYEKEE (reference sequence). The germline V and J ends were trimmed by 4 bases and 5 bases, with 13 bases remaining between them. The CDR3 runs 13 residues. The CDR3 DNA reads TGTGCCAGCAGCCTGGAGGGGGGGAACGAGCAGTACTTC. This translates into CASSLEGGNEQYF.

This clonotype was counted between two and nine times. The V and J genes are TRBV5-6 and TRBJ2-1; 8 bases fit TRBD2. This CDR3 is built from 15 residues. V lost 1 base to trimming and J lost 4 bases; unmatched junction nucleotides: 4. Germline-derived CDR1 and CDR2 are SGHDT and YYEEEE. CDR3 sequence: CASSLRGGLYNEQFF. For the CDR3, the DNA is TGTGCCAGCAGCTTGCGGGGGGGCCTTTACAATGAGCAGTTCTTC.